This TCR beta chain was documented in a study of shared clonotypes between healthy human individuals (dated by TCRdb to about 2020). Regarding the complete study: The cohort comprised a couple of women and three men aged 18 to 49 years. Blood TCR repertoires of roughly five healthy adults were deeply sequenced to estimate repertoire size and the extent of clonotype sharing between individuals. To increase sequencing depth and limit assay-specific biases, different laboratories used diverse techniques to prepare libraries and sequence TCR repertoires. Leukapheresis yielded between about 0.9 and 9 billion PBMCs per donor.

From the cysteine through the phenylalanine, the CDR3 covers 16 amino acids. The only DNA kept is the CDR3, 48 bases in frame from the first base. CDR1 and CDR2 are drawn from the germline V gene: SGHAT, FQNNGV. Trimming at the junction amounts to 5 bases on V and 0 bases on J, and the germline ends lie 16 bases apart. General conclusions and limits of the study: Pairwise subsampling indicated that sequencing depth was expected to affect the degree of clonotype sharing among donors. Sampling was restricted to blood, and TCR repertoires in tissues likely differ from the TCR repertoires found in blood. Because the study included only a small number of donors, the genetic and exposure-history diversity represented was limited.

Donors were healthy HIV-negative adults with no recently reported acute infections or vaccinations. Every donor was a Caucasian adult living in Nashville, Tennessee, USA. In the unsorted samples, roughly 90 million PBMCs were counted, and genomic DNA was extracted using the QIAamp DNA Blood Mini kit. After blood collection by leukapheresis, PBMCs were isolated using Ficoll-Histopaque density gradient centrifugation and then cryopreserved in the vapor phase of liquid nitrogen. This clone was picked up many times. No antigen is known for it. Qualities for individual bases were not recorded, and no much larger clone is one base off. TCR CDR3 regions were amplified from genomic DNA by multiplex PCR using the deep immunoSEQ assay. Extracted genomic DNA from each cell subset was spread evenly across all wells of several immunoSEQ 96-well plates, with each plate serving as a replicate. Each replicate PCR for unsorted PBMC received 300 to 350 ng genomic DNA, equal to around 30,000 T cell genomes. Ten immunoSEQ deep assay plates were used to sequence unsorted PBMC genomic DNA. Purified libraries were quantified with a Qubit 3.0 fluorometer, sized on a Bioanalyzer 2100, and re-quantified with the KAPA Library Quantification kit. Every immunoSEQ 96-well plate was sequenced on a dedicated single-read 150-cycle Illumina NextSeq 550 flow cell. In the paper's pipeline: Because the immunoSEQ output held only junctional sequences and lacked quality scores, the filtering could not match the filtering applied to full-length reads. Sequences were annotated with PyIR, a Python wrapper for IgBLAST v1.9, using IMGT germline references to assign V/J genes and CDR3. Reads with weak V/J assignments (E-value above 1e-6), missing CDR3, stop codons, out-of-frame junctions, or ambiguous translated residues were removed. A V3J clonotype was defined by an identical inferred V gene, J gene, and CDR3 amino acid sequence. To compute the percentage overlap between repertoires, the number of shared unique clonotypes was divided by the size of the smaller repertoire. Three approaches were used to assess repertoire richness: RTK rarefaction, the Chao1 estimator, and Recon v2.1 estimates of unobserved clonotypes. The immuneACCESS repertoire file appears here via TCRdb, limited to in-frame rearrangements. These files lack a portion of the clones; in checked studies, under half of the deficit traces to unresolved V genes, and the cause of the others is not known. V and J calls and clone size are given by that table; D and trimming were obtained from the DNA. The sample profile shows hundreds of thousands of clones; around 76% of them were found once. The ten largest clones capture more than 10% of the sample.

Sequencing was carried out using PBMCs. The receptor was derived from a woman in her thirties or forties in good health. Some clones in this sample may be carry-over from other donors' samples. Here the chain combines TRBV11-2 and TRBJ1-1; TRBD1 might be the D gene, on 5 matching bases. Here the CDR3 is given as CASSPRLRDVNTEAFF. DNA sequence: TGTGCCAGCAGCCCCCGCCTCCGGGACGTGAACACTGAAGCTTTCTTT.